This passage covers 17 T cell receptor beta chains from one sample sequenced in a study of blood T cell repertoires in COVID-19. TCRdb's table, derived via immunoSEQ multiplex PCR, lists solely in-frame clones and lacks some. Among approximately 290,000 clones listed, around 89% were seen once. Input material: peripheral blood. All receptors come from a woman aged 55-70 years with acute or convalescent COVID-19.

The J gene is TRBJ2-1, the V gene TRBV12-5, with 8 bases aligning to TRBD2. This CDR3 contains 12 residues. Germline CDR1 reads LGHNT; CDR2 reads FRNRAP. Losses at the gene ends were 6 bases for V and 9 bases for J; bases not matched to a gene: 4. CDR3 loop: CASGLSGGEQFF. For the CDR3, the DNA is TGTGCTAGTGGCCTCAGCGGGGGTGAGCAGTTCTTC.

The V gene is TRBV7-2, the J gene TRBJ2-7; 9 bases fit TRBD2. Germline V gene lookup returns CDR1 SGHTA and CDR2 FQGNSA. Trimming cost V 2 bases and J 3 bases; bases outside gene matches: 5. The CDR3 totals 15 residues. This CDR3 reads CASSLSSGSLYEQYF. DNA for the CDR3: TGTGCCAGCAGCTTAAGTAGCGGGAGTCTCTACGAGCAGTACTTC.

This clone was observed a handful of times. The V and J genes are TRBV19 and TRBJ1-5; 8 bases are shared with TRBD1. The V gene's germline CDR1 is LNHDA and CDR2 SQIVND (reference sequence). J gave up 6 bases and V 11 bases, and 12 bases lay outside the gene matches. The CDR3 totals 14 residues. CDR3 sequence reads: CASKKPDRAQPQHF. In DNA form, the CDR3 reads TGTGCCTCCAAAAAACCGGACAGGGCTCAGCCCCAGCATTTT.

This chain connects TRBV2 to TRBJ2-1, with D perhaps TRBD2 (6 bases). V dropped 4 bases and J dropped 5 bases, with 18 bases sitting between them. There are 16 residues in the CDR3. CDR1 and CDR2 (germline): SNHLY, FYNNEI. CDR3 amino acids: CASSVLGGAAHNEQFF. CDR3 in DNA: TGTGCCAGCAGTGTACTAGGAGGGGCCGCCCACAATGAGCAGTTCTTC.

The CDR3 region is CASSSHGQTHQPQHF. The DNA for the CDR3 is TGTGCCAGCAGTTCCCATGGACAGACCCATCAGCCCCAGCATTTT. The chain employs TRBV6-2 or TRBV6-3 and TRBJ1-5, with D possibly TRBD1 on 6 matching bases. CDR3 length equals 15 residues. The V end was cut by 4 bases, the J end by 5 bases, with 15 bases between. Germline V CDR1 and CDR2: MNHEY, SVGEGT.

The gene calls are TRBV12-3 or TRBV12-4 and TRBJ2-1; D unresolved. Trimming removed 4 bases at V and 7 bases at J, with 5 bases between. The CDR3 has 11 residues. CDR3 region: CASSYKNEQFF. The CDR3 bases are TGTGCCAGCAGTTATAAAAATGAGCAGTTCTTC.

This sequence joins TRBV5-1 and TRBJ2-7; 10 bases are a match to TRBD1. Germline loops: CDR1 SGHRS, CDR2 YFSETQ. Trimming at V came to 8 bases and at J to 3 bases, leaving 5 bases not matched to a gene. The CDR3 sequence is 13 residues long. CDR3 in amino acids: CASEGQGDYEQYF. The CDR3 DNA is TGCGCCAGTGAAGGACAGGGGGACTACGAGCAGTACTTC.

The chain combines TRBV7-9 with TRBJ1-1; 10 nucleotides match TRBD1. After removal of 5 bases from V and 6 bases from J, the junction contained 9 bases not matched to a gene. The CDR3 runs to 15 residues. From germline, CDR1 is SEHNR and CDR2 FQNEAQ (reference sequence). The CDR3 DNA sequence: TGTGCCAGCAGCCTACCGGGACAGGGGCTTTCTGAAGCTTTCTTT. It is translated as CASSLPGQGLSEAFF.

CDR3 loop: CASSIEAGWSNQPQHF. DNA of the CDR3: TGTGCCAGTAGTATAGAGGCAGGGTGGAGCAATCAGCCCCAGCATTTT. The J gene is TRBJ1-5, the V gene TRBV19, with D perhaps TRBD1 (5 bases). Trimming took off 0 bases at V and 1 base at J, with 10 bases between the two ends. CDR1 and CDR2 from the germline V gene are LNHDA and SQIVND (reference sequence). The CDR3 is made up of 16 amino acids.

This chain joins TRBV18 and TRBJ2-7, with D tentatively TRBD1 (5 bases). This CDR3 is built from 14 residues. CDR1 is KGHSH and CDR2 is LQKENI in the germline V gene. Between the trimmed V and J ends, which lost 3 bases and 0 bases, there was a span of 9 bases. The CDR3 sequence is CASSPMTDSYEQYF. The CDR3 DNA reads TGTGCCAGCTCACCCATGACAGACTCCTACGAGCAGTACTTC.

The genes are TRBV2 and TRBJ2-1; 8 positions agree with TRBD1. Germline CDR1 reads SNHLY; CDR2 reads FYNNEI. The CDR3 runs to 15 residues. V lost 7 bases, J lost 10 bases, and 15 bases stayed unmatched. The CDR3 loop reads CASTPRTGKYGEQFF. CDR3 sequence (DNA): TGTGCCAGCACTCCGAGGACAGGGAAGTATGGCGAGCAGTTCTTC.

The rearrangement links TRBV4-1 to TRBJ2-1; maybe TRBD1 (6 bases). The CDR3 totals 15 residues. The germline V gene has CDR1 MGHRA and CDR2 YSYEKL. The ends were cut back, 6 bases at V and 1 base at J, with 13 bases in the middle. Here the CDR3 reads CASRLQGSSYNEQFF. In DNA, the CDR3 is TGCGCCAGCAGGCTACAGGGTAGTTCCTACAATGAGCAGTTCTTC.

In this sample, this clone is medium-sized. The chain combines TRBV6-2 or TRBV6-3 with TRBJ2-1, with D unclear. The germline V and J ends were trimmed by 5 bases and 0 bases, with 17 bases remaining between them. CDR3 length equals 17 residues. Germline assignment: CDR1 MNHEY and CDR2 SVGEGT. CDR3 protein: CASSMEWPSSSYNEQFF. In nucleotides, the CDR3 is TGTGCCAGCAGTATGGAGTGGCCTTCGAGCTCCTACAATGAGCAGTTCTTC.

The V and J genes are TRBV18 and TRBJ1-5; a possible D gene is TRBD1 (5 bases). This CDR3 region has 13 residues. The V gene's germline CDR1 is KGHSH and CDR2 LQKENI. Deletions cut 2 bases from V and 7 bases from J, with 9 bases between. CDR3 amino acids: CASSPGARQPQHF. In DNA, the CDR3 is TGTGCCAGCTCACCAGGGGCTCGGCAGCCCCAGCATTTT.

In DNA form, the CDR3 reads TGTGCCAGTAGTTGGGGACAGGGACTCGGCTACACCTTC. Encoded protein: CASSWGQGLGYTF. The chain carries TRBV19 and TRBJ1-2; 9 bases match TRBD1. Losses at the gene ends were 5 bases for V and 8 bases for J; bases not matched to a gene: 6. This CDR3 is built from 13 residues. Per germline, CDR1 LNHDA and CDR2 SQIVND (reference sequence).

This sequence joins TRBV4-2 and TRBJ2-1; weak D call: TRBD2 (5 bases). V gave up 0 bases and J gave up 2 bases, with 14 bases separating them. The length of the CDR3 is 17 residues. The germline V gene has CDR1 LGHNA and CDR2 YNFKEQ. CDR3 bases: TGTGCCAGCAGCCAAGAACCCAACCGGGGAACCTACAATGAGCAGTTCTTC. Residues: CASSQEPNRGTYNEQFF.

The rearrangement links TRBV6-2 or TRBV6-3 to TRBJ2-1; D might be TRBD1 (6 bases). V shed 4 bases and J shed 0 bases, with 10 bases lying between them. This CDR3 is built from 15 residues. In germline, CDR1 is MNHEY, CDR2 SVGEGT. CDR3 sequence reads: CASSSYRVSYNEQFF. The CDR3 DNA follows: TGTGCCAGCAGTTCCTACAGGGTCTCCTACAATGAGCAGTTCTTC.